The next 2 T cell receptor beta chains were all read from a single sample in a study of blood T cell repertoires in COVID-19 (dated by TCRdb to 2018 to 2020). Library generation was performed with the immunoSEQ multiplex PCR assay. The clones in this table, taken by TCRdb from immuneACCESS, are in-frame only. Not every clone is retained; where verified, under half of the shortfall comes from an unresolved V gene, and the cause of the rest is unknown. The sample data list some 90,000 clones, and 80% of these were observed just once. Clones ranked in the top ten supply under 20% of the sample. Specimen: peripheral blood. Receptor source: a human donor in a cohort sampled during active COVID-19.

The genes are TRBV9 and TRBJ2-5, with D perhaps matching TRBD2 (5 bases). CDR3 length: 12 residues. Germline V lookup: CDR1 SGDLS, CDR2 YYNGEE. With 2 bases removed from V and 5 bases from J, the gap between germline ends came to 7 bases. The CDR3 region is CASSVGEETQYF. The CDR3 DNA reads TGTGCCAGCAGCGTTGGGGAGGAGACCCAGTACTTC.

This chain joins TRBV18 and TRBJ1-3; D is uncertain. CDR3 length: 14 amino acids. Trimming left V 3 bases short and J 0 bases short, with 6 bases between. Germline loops: CDR1 KGHSH, CDR2 LQKENI. CDR3 amino acids: CASSPADSGNTIYF. The CDR3 nucleotides read TGTGCCAGCTCACCGGCTGACTCTGGAAACACCATATATTTT.